This T cell receptor (beta chain) stems from a study of cytomegalovirus exposure and HLA in healthy donors. V lost 5 bases, J lost 0 bases, and 11 bases lay in between. The CDR3 spans 15 residues. The germline gives CDR1 WNHNN, CDR2 SYGVQD (reference sequence). PCR involved 60 Vbeta and 13 Jbeta primers. TCRdb keeps only in-frame clones here, not all; method: immunoSEQ multiplex PCR. The repertoire holds around 130,000 clones, more than 80% seen once, with approximately 6% in the top ten. The chain recombines TRBV10-1 with TRBJ1-3; D is unresolved. The sequence was obtained from a woman in her thirties or forties in good health and CMV-seropositive. Sample: PBMCs. The CDR3 region has the DNA TGCGCCAGCAGTTACGGGTTCGACTCTGGAAACACCATATATTTT. Its protein product is CASSYGFDSGNTIYF.